The TCR beta chain under discussion was sequenced for a study of vaccination effects on CD4 cells after COVID-19. Study-level results: Pronounced clonal contraction occurred in clones induced by infection and by vaccine late after vaccination. Cross-reactivity toward common cold coronaviruses was confined to only 1 of 255 vaccine-induced clones in healthy vaccinees.

TCRdb's copy holds only in-frame clones and misses some; the assay was immunoSEQ multiplex PCR. The table lists about 31,000 clones, about 72% of them singletons. V was clipped by 4 bases and J by 3 bases, with 16 bases between them. The CDR3 has 15 amino acids. In germline, CDR1 is MDHEN, CDR2 SYDVKM. In its sample, this clone was seen once. Its antigen remains unknown. After expansion with viral peptide pools in the ViraFEST assay, antigen-specific CD4+ T cells were sequenced. Subsequent to 10 days of culture, CD4+ T cells were isolated. Recipients of the vaccine had no prior SARS-CoV-2 infection and negative nucleocapsid antibodies. Cells had half their medium changed to IL-2 medium on days 3 and 7.

This TCR came from a human donor who received a COVID-19 vaccine. The chain joins TRBV28 to TRBJ2-7; possibly TRBD1 for D (5 bases). The sample in question was CD4+ T cells from PBMCs cultured with HCoV-229E spike peptides, obtained before COVID-19 vaccination. CDR3 sequence: CASSSLGGRDYEQYF. The DNA of the CDR3 is TGTGCCAGCAGTTCATTGGGTGGCAGGGACTACGAGCAGTACTTC.